Many counts were recorded for the clone carrying this TCR beta chain. The antigen remains unidentified. Peripheral blood was collected from the related graft donor on the marrow donation day. Assay used: immunoSEQ multiplex PCR; TCRdb lists only in-frame clones, some missing. The specimen has 25,000 to 30,000 clones, none found just once. This record belongs to a study of T cells after posttransplantation cyclophosphamide. Study findings and constraints: Recipient CMV seropositivity and CMV reactivation strongly tracked TRB clonality. Donor CD8+ memory clones often dominated recipient blood repertoires at later times. TRB overlap between skin or GI tissue T cells and blood was limited.

Trimming took 2 bases from V and 3 from J, leaving 11 bases between them. Germline V lookup: CDR1 SGHTA, CDR2 FQGNSA. This CDR3 has 15 amino acids. Source material: PBMCs. The sequence came from a woman between 55 and 75 years old in good health, CMV-negative, and a related stem cell transplant donor. This chain connects TRBV7-2 to TRBJ1-5; D uncertain. The CDR3 sequence: CASSLQSQSNQPQHF. CDR3 sequence (DNA): TGTGCCAGCAGCTTACAGTCCCAGTCCAATCAGCCCCAGCATTTT.